These T cell receptor beta chains were read from a single sample in a study of T cell repertoires in ileal Crohn's disease. The repertoire was sequenced with immunoSEQ multiplex PCR; TCRdb's copy has only in-frame clones and lacks some. This table holds 13,000 or so clones, about 81% found once. The sequenced sample was ileal tissue. The origin of the receptors is an adult with Crohn's disease. Each CDR3 is given with its conserved first and last residue.

V gene: TRBV28; J gene: TRBJ1-5; CDR3 length: 16; CDR3 protein: CASSRTGQGAWQPQHF
V gene: TRBV2; J gene: TRBJ1-2; CDR3 length: 14; CDR3 protein: CASRGGAGKYGYTF
V gene: TRBV2; J gene: TRBJ2-1; CDR3 length: 16; CDR3 protein: CASSEGGGTFYNEQFF
V gene: TRBV7-9; J gene: TRBJ1-2; CDR3 length: 14; CDR3 protein: CASSWGTGVYGYTF
V gene: TRBV5-6; J gene: TRBJ2-3; CDR3 length: 15; CDR3 protein: CASSWGTSGGNTQYF
V gene: TRBV2; J gene: TRBJ2-1; CDR3 length: 18; CDR3 protein: CASSSLAGAPSSYNEQFF
V gene: TRBV11-2; J gene: TRBJ2-3; CDR3 length: 18; CDR3 protein: CASSLEIGRGTPTDTQYF
V gene: TRBV9; J gene: TRBJ1-5; CDR3 length: 15; CDR3 protein: CASSPLGQHNQPQHF
V gene: TRBV19; J gene: TRBJ2-7; CDR3 length: 14; CDR3 protein: CASSMGASAYEQYF
V gene: TRBV27; J gene: TRBJ1-2; CDR3 length: 14; CDR3 protein: CASSLSGTSTSYTF
V gene: TRBV7-9; J gene: TRBJ1-1; CDR3 length: 14; CDR3 protein: CASSPLGGHTEAFF
V gene: TRBV19; J gene: TRBJ1-1; CDR3 length: 18; CDR3 protein: CASSIDPPGKGVNTEAFF
V gene: TRBV6-6; J gene: TRBJ2-1; CDR3 length: 11; CDR3 protein: CASASTDEQFF
V gene: TRBV11-3; J gene: TRBJ1-1; CDR3 length: 15; CDR3 protein: CASSSGRVVQSEAFF
V gene: TRBV11-2; J gene: TRBJ1-3; CDR3 length: 13; CDR3 protein: CASSSGPRGTIYF
V gene: TRBV18; J gene: TRBJ2-1; CDR3 length: 17; CDR3 protein: CASSQLFSPSSYNEQFF
V gene: TRBV5-8; J gene: TRBJ1-2; CDR3 length: 14; CDR3 protein: CASSPRDRDYGYTF
V gene: TRBV6-1; J gene: TRBJ2-4; CDR3 length: 15; CDR3 protein: CASRMAGGSKNIQYF
V gene: TRBV9; J gene: TRBJ1-1; CDR3 length: 14; CDR3 protein: CASSVGYGDTEAFF
V gene: TRBV5-1; J gene: TRBJ1-1; CDR3 length: 13; CDR3 protein: CASHNDRGTEAFF
V gene: TRBV5-5; J gene: TRBJ2-5; CDR3 length: 13; CDR3 protein: CASSLRSQETQYF
V gene: TRBV10-3; J gene: TRBJ1-2; CDR3 length: 15; CDR3 protein: CAISEGQGAYYGYTF
V gene: TRBV6-4; J gene: TRBJ2-7; CDR3 length: 13; CDR3 protein: CASSLAGVGEQYF
V gene: TRBV6-1; J gene: TRBJ2-7; CDR3 length: 12; CDR3 protein: CASGRAVDEQYF
V gene: TRBV6-4; J gene: TRBJ2-1; CDR3 length: 15; CDR3 protein: CASSMTSGSHNEQFF
V gene: TRBV19; J gene: TRBJ1-2; CDR3 length: 15; CDR3 protein: CASSGGTAVNYGYTF
V gene: TRBV19; J gene: TRBJ1-1; CDR3 length: 15; CDR3 protein: CASSLSPGGNTEAFF